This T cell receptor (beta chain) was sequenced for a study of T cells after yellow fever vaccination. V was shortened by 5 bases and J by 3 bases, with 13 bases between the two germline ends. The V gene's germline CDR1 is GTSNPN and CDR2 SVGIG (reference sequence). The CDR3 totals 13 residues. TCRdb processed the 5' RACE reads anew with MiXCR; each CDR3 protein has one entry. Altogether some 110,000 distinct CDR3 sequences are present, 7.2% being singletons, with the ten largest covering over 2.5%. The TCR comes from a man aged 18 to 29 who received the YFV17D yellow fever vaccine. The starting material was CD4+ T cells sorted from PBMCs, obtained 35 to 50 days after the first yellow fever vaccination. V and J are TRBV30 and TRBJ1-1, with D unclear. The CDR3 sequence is CAWGLHKHTEAFF. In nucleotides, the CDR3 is TGTGCCTGGGGACTACATAAACACACTGAAGCTTTCTTT.